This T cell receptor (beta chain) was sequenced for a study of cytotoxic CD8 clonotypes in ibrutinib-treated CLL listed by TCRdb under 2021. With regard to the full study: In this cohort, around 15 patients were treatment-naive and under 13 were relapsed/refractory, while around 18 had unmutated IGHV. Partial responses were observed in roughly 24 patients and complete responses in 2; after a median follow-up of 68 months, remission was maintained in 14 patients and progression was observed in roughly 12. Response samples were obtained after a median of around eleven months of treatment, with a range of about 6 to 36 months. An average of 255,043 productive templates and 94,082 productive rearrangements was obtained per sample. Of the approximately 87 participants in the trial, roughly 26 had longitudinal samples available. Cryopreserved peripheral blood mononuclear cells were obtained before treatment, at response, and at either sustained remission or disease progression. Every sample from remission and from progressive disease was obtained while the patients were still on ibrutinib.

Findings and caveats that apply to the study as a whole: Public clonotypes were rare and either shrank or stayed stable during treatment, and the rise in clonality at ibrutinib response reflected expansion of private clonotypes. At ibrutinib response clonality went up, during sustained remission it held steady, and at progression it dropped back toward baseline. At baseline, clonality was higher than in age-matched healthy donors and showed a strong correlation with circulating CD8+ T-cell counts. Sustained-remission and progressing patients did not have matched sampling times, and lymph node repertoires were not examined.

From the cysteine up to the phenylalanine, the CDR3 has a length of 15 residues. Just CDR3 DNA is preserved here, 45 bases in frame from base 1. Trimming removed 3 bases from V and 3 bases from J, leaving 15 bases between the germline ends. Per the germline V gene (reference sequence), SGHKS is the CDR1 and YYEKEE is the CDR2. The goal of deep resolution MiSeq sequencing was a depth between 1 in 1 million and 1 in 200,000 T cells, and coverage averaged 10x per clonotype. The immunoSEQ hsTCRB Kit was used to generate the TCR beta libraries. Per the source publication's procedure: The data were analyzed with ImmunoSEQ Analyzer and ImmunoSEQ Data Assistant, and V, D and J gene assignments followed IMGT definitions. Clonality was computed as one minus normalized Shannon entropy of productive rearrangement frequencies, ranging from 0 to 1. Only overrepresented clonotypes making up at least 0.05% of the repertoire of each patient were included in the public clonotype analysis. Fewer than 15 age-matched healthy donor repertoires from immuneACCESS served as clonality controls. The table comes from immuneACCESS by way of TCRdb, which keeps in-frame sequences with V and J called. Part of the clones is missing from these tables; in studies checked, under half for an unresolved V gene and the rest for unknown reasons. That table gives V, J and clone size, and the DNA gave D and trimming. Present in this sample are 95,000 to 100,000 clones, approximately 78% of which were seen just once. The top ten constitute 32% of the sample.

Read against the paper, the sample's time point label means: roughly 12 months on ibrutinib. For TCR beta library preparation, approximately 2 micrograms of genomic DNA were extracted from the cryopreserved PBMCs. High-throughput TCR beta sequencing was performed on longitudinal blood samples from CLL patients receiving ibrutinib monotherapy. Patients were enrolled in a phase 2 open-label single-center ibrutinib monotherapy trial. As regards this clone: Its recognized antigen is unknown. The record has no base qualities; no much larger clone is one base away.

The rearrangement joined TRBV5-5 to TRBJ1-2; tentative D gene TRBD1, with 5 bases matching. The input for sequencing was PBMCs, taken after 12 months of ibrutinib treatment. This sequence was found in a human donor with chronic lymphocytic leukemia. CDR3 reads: CASSSSWDGDYGYTF. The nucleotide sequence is TGTGCCAGCAGCTCGTCGTGGGACGGAGACTATGGCTACACCTTC. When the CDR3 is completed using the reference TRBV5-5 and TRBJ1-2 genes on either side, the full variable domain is DAGVTQSPTHLIKTRGQQVTLRCSPISGHKSVSWYQQVLGQGPQFIFQYYEKEERGRGNFPDRFSARQFPNYSSELNVNALLLGDSALYLCASSSSWDGDYGYTFGSGTRLTVV.